A single sample is the source of the 8 T cell receptor beta chains below, sequenced in a study of blood T cell repertoires in COVID-19. Measured with immunoSEQ multiplex PCR; TCRdb has only the in-frame clones, and not every one. The sample holds roughly 190,000 clones, roughly nine tenths seen once. Sample: peripheral blood. The receptors derive from a young man with acute or convalescent COVID-19.

This sequence joins TRBV9 and TRBJ2-3, with a weak D call TRBD2 (6 bases). CDR3 size: 16 residues. Trimming stripped 4 bases from V and 4 bases from J, with 19 bases between. CDR1 SGDLS and CDR2 YYNGEE come from the germline V gene. The CDR3 DNA reads as TGTGCCAGCAGCCCCCGAGGGCGGGACTTTCCAGATACGCAGTATTTT. As protein: CASSPRGRDFPDTQYF.

The CDR3 bases are TGTGCCAGTAGTATTAGGACAGGGTCTGGGGAGCAGTACTTC. Protein: CASSIRTGSGEQYF. The chain is built from TRBV19 and TRBJ2-7; 8 bases fit TRBD1. This CDR3 is 14 amino acids long. V lost 3 bases, J lost 7 bases, and 8 bases stayed unmatched. Germline-derived CDR1 and CDR2 are LNHDA and SQIVND (reference sequence).

This rearrangement joins TRBV4-1 to TRBJ2-1; 10 positions agree with TRBD2. CDR3 size: 16 residues. V dropped 3 bases and J dropped 6; count of bases not matched to a gene: 8. Germline CDR1 reads MGHRA; CDR2 reads YSYEKL. CDR3 in DNA: TGCGCCAGCAGCCAGAGTACTAGCGGGAAGCTCAATGAGCAGTTCTTC. Translation: CASSQSTSGKLNEQFF.

V and J are TRBV6-1 and TRBJ2-7, with D tentatively TRBD1 (5 bases). Trimming cost V 1 base and J 4 bases, with 14 bases left between them. CDR1 and CDR2 (germline): MNHNS, SASEGT. The CDR3 spans 15 residues. The DNA for the CDR3 is TGTGCCAGCAGTGAAGAGAGACAGACCCTTTACGAGCAGTACTTC. It yields the protein CASSEERQTLYEQYF.

The rearrangement links TRBV5-6 to TRBJ2-7; no firm D call. Trimming took off 1 base at V and 5 bases at J, with 13 bases between the two ends. The CDR3 spans 14 residues. Germline CDR1 is SGHDT and CDR2 is YYEEEE. The CDR3 bases are TGTGCCAGCAGCTTGTCGGTAGGAGTAAACGAGCAGTACTTC. As protein: CASSLSVGVNEQYF.

This chain joins TRBV5-6 and TRBJ1-2; no clear D gene. V was clipped by 3 bases and J by 7 bases, with 10 bases between them. Germline V lookup: CDR1 SGHDT, CDR2 YYEEEE. The CDR3 extends over 12 amino acids. CDR3 amino acids: CASSSVPSGYTF. The CDR3 bases are TGTGCCAGCAGCTCAGTCCCCAGTGGCTACACCTTC.

The J gene is TRBJ2-7, the V gene TRBV30; 9 nucleotides line up with TRBD2. The CDR3 is 15 amino acids. Germline trimming cut 0 bases from V and 4 bases from J; bases unmatched to any gene: 7. Germline V gives CDR1 GTSNPN, CDR2 SVGIG (reference sequence). This chain's CDR3 is CAWSVPGLAWYEQYF. CDR3 DNA sequence: TGTGCCTGGAGTGTACCGGGACTAGCTTGGTACGAGCAGTACTTC. The full variable domain, with the rest looked up from reference TRBV30 and TRBJ2-7, is SQTIHQWPATLVQPVGSPLSLECTVEGTSNPNLYWYRQAAGRGLQLLFYSVGIGQISSEVPQNLSASRPQDRQFILSSKKLLLSDSGFYLCAWSVPGLAWYEQYFGPGTRLTVT.

V usage is TRBV10-3 and J usage is TRBJ1-2, with 9 bases fitting TRBD1. CDR3 length: 15 amino acids. Germline assignment: CDR1 ENHRY and CDR2 SYGVKD. V gave up 6 bases and J gave up 2 bases; unmatched junction bases: 7. CDR3 sequence reads: CAISLQGAQNYGYTF. The CDR3 DNA reads as TGTGCCATCAGCCTACAGGGGGCGCAGAACTATGGCTACACCTTC.